One T cell receptor beta chain is described in this entry. Trimming removed 3 bases at V and 4 bases at J, with 11 bases between. The CDR3 runs to 14 residues. Per germline, CDR1 MNHEY and CDR2 SMNVEV (reference sequence). Participants living with HIV all received treatment in the United States. These data belong to a study of long-term antiretroviral therapy in people with HIV. Survey-level immunoSEQ v3.0 assays were run. Measured with immunoSEQ multiplex PCR; TCRdb has only the in-frame clones, and not every one. Of 20,000 to 25,000 clones detected, around 86% appear once; the ten largest clones hold roughly 8%.

The sample consisted of unsorted PBMCs, taken 0.2 years before starting antiretroviral therapy. The sequence was obtained from a man between 18 and 35 years old with HIV. The chain links TRBV27 to TRBJ2-3; D is possibly TRBD1 (6 bases). CDR3 sequence: CASSFQGGADTQYF. Written as DNA, the CDR3 is TGTGCCAGCAGTTTCCAAGGGGGAGCAGATACGCAGTATTTT.